Listed here are 18 T cell receptor beta chains from one sample, sequenced in a study of shared clonotypes between healthy human individuals. Sequencing used immunoSEQ multiplex PCR; TCRdb keeps in-frame clones, though not all of them. The sample lists around 750,000 clones; approximately 74% were seen once. What was sequenced was memory CD4+ T cells sorted from blood. Subset: CD45RA-negative fraction. The receptors derive from a woman younger than 45 in good health.

The rearrangement uses TRBV25-1 and TRBJ2-7; 7 bases line up with TRBD1. With V trimmed by 2 bases and J by 2 bases, 9 bases remained unmatched. The CDR3 contains 16 residues. Germline V gene sequence: CDR1 MGHDK, CDR2 SYGVNS. CDR3 region: CASSEMTGRRAYEQYF. CDR3 DNA sequence: TGTGCCAGCAGTGAAATGACAGGGCGCAGGGCCTACGAGCAGTACTTC.

The gene calls are TRBV6-5 and TRBJ2-1; 10 nucleotides match TRBD2. With 4 bases clipped from V and 11 bases from J, the junction kept 2 bases outside the gene matches. This CDR3 is 12 amino acids long. Germline-derived CDR1 and CDR2 are MNHEY and SVGAGI. DNA of the CDR3: TGTGCCAGCAGTTCAGCGGGAGGGAAGCAGTTCTTC. It is translated as CASSSAGGKQFF.

This clone has more than one count but fewer than ten. This sequence joins TRBV7-7 and TRBJ2-1; 7 bases are a match to TRBD2. The CDR3 consists of 16 residues. Germline V lookup: CDR1 SSHAT, CDR2 FNYEAQ (reference sequence). J gave up 1 base and V 5 bases, and 8 bases lay outside the gene matches. The CDR3 coding sequence is TGTGCCAGCAGCCCAGGCGGGAGTGGGTCCTACAATGAGCAGTTCTTC. Its translation is CASSPGGSGSYNEQFF.

The chain recombines TRBV30 with TRBJ2-4; D may be TRBD1 (6 bases). Per the germline V gene, CDR1 is GTSNPN and CDR2 is SVGIG (reference sequence). The V gene lost 0 bases and the J gene lost 0 bases, with 21 bases spanning the gap. The CDR3 is 19 amino acids. DNA of the CDR3: TGTGCCTGGAGTGTTCCCAGGGGTAACTTAGCCTTAGCCAAAAACATTCAGTACTTC. It yields the protein CAWSVPRGNLALAKNIQYF.

The chain joins TRBV28 to TRBJ1-5; 8 bases agree with TRBD1. Germline CDR1 MDHEN, CDR2 SYDVKM. The CDR3 length is 14 residues. J lost 4 bases, V lost 5 bases, and 4 bases had no gene match. CDR3 coding DNA: TGTGCCAGCAGTACGGACAGGGCTAATCAGCCCCAGCATTTT. It is translated as CASSTDRANQPQHF.

This sequence joins TRBV9 and TRBJ1-1; TRBD1 aligns across 9 bases. Per germline, CDR1 SGDLS and CDR2 YYNGEE. The trim removed 4 bases at V and 3 bases at J, leaving 4 bases unmatched. The CDR3 has 14 amino acids. CDR3 in DNA: TGTGCCAGCAGCAGACGACAGGGGGACACTGAAGCTTTCTTT. This sequence encodes CASSRRQGDTEAFF.

The J gene is TRBJ1-2, the V gene TRBV19; D gene uncertain. CDR3 length equals 13 residues. The germline V and J ends were trimmed by 7 bases and 7 bases, with 16 bases remaining between them. The germline gives CDR1 LNHDA, CDR2 SQIVND (reference sequence). Here the CDR3 DNA reads TGTGCCAGTAAGGATGCAGGAGTGGTTGGCTACACCTTC. Residues: CASKDAGVVGYTF.

The chain carries TRBV5-1 and TRBJ1-2; D possibly corresponds to TRBD1 (5 bases). This CDR3 contains 17 residues. The V end lost 0 bases, the J end lost 8 bases, and 23 bases lay between the germline ends. From germline, CDR1 is SGHRS and CDR2 YFSETQ. Written as DNA, the CDR3 is TGCGCCAGCAGCTTGGCGATGGGCAGCAGGGCTAGGCGCGGCTACACCTTC. It codes for CASSLAMGSRARRGYTF.

The CDR3 loop is CASSSPASNEQFF. Here the CDR3 DNA reads TGTGCCAGCAGTTCCCCGGCTAGTAATGAGCAGTTCTTC. The chain employs TRBV6-5 and TRBJ2-1; D is unresolved. The germline V gene has CDR1 MNHEY and CDR2 SVGAGI. The V end was cut by 4 bases, the J end by 7 bases, with 11 bases between. The CDR3 has 13 amino acids.

The V gene is TRBV28, the J gene TRBJ2-7; 7 positions agree with TRBD2. The length of the CDR3 is 15 residues. J gave up 5 bases and V 3 bases, and 10 bases lay outside the gene matches. CDR1 and CDR2 from the germline V gene are MDHEN and SYDVKM. The CDR3 protein is CASSFAGARLHEQYF. Here the CDR3 DNA reads TGTGCCAGCAGTTTCGCGGGAGCCCGGCTCCACGAGCAGTACTTC.

This clone was seen a few times. This chain connects TRBV7-2 to TRBJ2-7; D is perhaps TRBD1 (7 bases). V gave up 5 bases and J gave up 3 bases, with 14 bases separating them. The germline gives CDR1 SGHTA, CDR2 FQGNSA. The CDR3 loop spans 14 amino acids. CDR3 amino acids: CASSQGGPVYEQYF. As DNA, the CDR3 is TGTGCCAGCAGCCAGGGGGGACCAGTCTACGAGCAGTACTTC.

V and J are TRBV5-1 and TRBJ2-5, with 8 bases fitting TRBD2. The V segment lost 1 base and the J segment 1 base; nucleotides outside the gene matches: 6. This CDR3 spans 16 amino acids. Looked up from germline, CDR1 is SGHRS and CDR2 is YFSETQ. CDR3 amino acids: CASSLSSGGVQETQYF. The CDR3 DNA follows: TGCGCCAGCAGCTTGTCGTCCGGGGGGGTCCAAGAGACCCAGTACTTC. Complete variable domain (other parts from reference TRBV5-1 and TRBJ2-5): KAGVTQTPRYLIKTRGQQVTLSCSPISGHRSVSWYQQTPGQGLQFLFEYFSETQRNKGNFPGRFSGRQFSNSRSEMNVSTLELGDSALYLCASSLSSGGVQETQYFGPGTRLLVL.

The CDR3 nucleotides read TGTGCCAGCTCCCCGGCGGGGCTAGCGGAGGTCGGGGAGCTGTTTTTT. Amino acid sequence: CASSPAGLAEVGELFF. The gene calls are TRBV28 and TRBJ2-2; TRBD2 matches 7 bases. Trimming cost V 8 bases and J 7 bases; bases outside gene matches: 16. This CDR3 region has 16 residues. The germline V gene has CDR1 MDHEN and CDR2 SYDVKM.

The chain recombines TRBV7-2 with TRBJ2-3; 12 bases match TRBD2. CDR1 is SGHTA and CDR2 is FQGNSA in the germline V gene. V lost 3 bases and J lost 7; bases outside the gene matches: 14. This CDR3 is built from 18 residues. In DNA form, the CDR3 reads TGTGCCAGCAGCTTTCCCCACCGACTAGCGGGAGCTCTGTATACGCAGTATTTT. This translates into CASSFPHRLAGALYTQYF.

This clone was found many times. The chain combines TRBV7-2 with TRBJ2-1, with 9 nucleotides matching TRBD2. The ends lost 10 bases at V and 7 bases at J; junction bases unmatched: 17. CDR1 SGHTA and CDR2 FQGNSA come from the germline V gene. The CDR3 is made up of 16 amino acids. The CDR3 sequence is CATAAWGSGSRNEQFF. CDR3 nucleotide sequence: TGTGCCACCGCGGCCTGGGGTAGCGGGAGTCGTAATGAGCAGTTCTTC.

The chain carries TRBV19 and TRBJ1-5; D not certain. The germline CDR1 and CDR2 sequences are LNHDA and SQIVND (reference sequence). The V gene lost 9 bases and the J gene lost 2 bases, with 17 bases spanning the gap. The length of the CDR3 is 15 residues. The CDR3, as DNA: TGTGCCAGCCAAACCGTCCGGGTTGGCAATCAGCCCCAGCATTTT. Amino acids: CASQTVRVGNQPQHF. Looking up the rest from reference TRBV19 and TRBJ1-5 gives the full variable domain: DGGITQSPKYLFRKEGQNVTLSCEQNLNHDAMYWYRQDPGQGLRLIYYSQIVNDFQKGDIAEGYSVSREKKESFPLTVTSAQKNPTAFYLCASQTVRVGNQPQHFGDGTRLSIL.

Details on this clone: In the same sample, other DNA sequences code for this CDR3. The chain employs TRBV7-9 and TRBJ1-3; a weak D match, TRBD1 (6 bases). Germline assignment: CDR1 SEHNR and CDR2 FQNEAQ (reference sequence). Trimming removed 3 bases at V and 2 bases at J, with 8 bases between. This CDR3 has 14 residues. DNA of the CDR3: TGTGCCAGCAGCTTGGGGGGCACTGGAAACACCATATATTTT. The encoded protein is CASSLGGTGNTIYF. Full variable domain (remainder filled in from reference TRBV7-9 and TRBJ1-3): DTGVSQNPRHKITKRGQNVTFRCDPISEHNRLYWYRQTLGQGPEFLTYFQNEAQLEKSRLLSDRFSAERPKGSFSTLEIQRTEQGDSAMYLCASSLGGTGNTIYFGEGSWLTVV.

This sequence joins TRBV5-1 and TRBJ2-7; 7 bases match TRBD2. V dropped 0 bases and J dropped 4; count of bases not matched to a gene: 16. The CDR3 extends over 18 amino acids. Germline V gives CDR1 SGHRS, CDR2 YFSETQ. The CDR3 DNA sequence: TGCGCCAGCAGCTTGGATCAGGGAGGGACTTGGAGGAGGTACGAGCAGTACTTC. Its translation is CASSLDQGGTWRRYEQYF.